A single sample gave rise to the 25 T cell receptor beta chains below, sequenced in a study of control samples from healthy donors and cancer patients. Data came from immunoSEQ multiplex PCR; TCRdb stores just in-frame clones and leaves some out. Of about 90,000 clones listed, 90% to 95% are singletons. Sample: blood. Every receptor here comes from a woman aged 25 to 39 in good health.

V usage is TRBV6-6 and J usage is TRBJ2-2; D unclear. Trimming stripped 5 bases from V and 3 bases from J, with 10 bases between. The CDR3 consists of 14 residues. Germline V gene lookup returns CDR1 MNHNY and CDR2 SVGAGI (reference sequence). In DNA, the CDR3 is TGTGCCAGCAGTGTATACAGATACACCGGGGAGCTGTTTTTT. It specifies CASSVYRYTGELFF.

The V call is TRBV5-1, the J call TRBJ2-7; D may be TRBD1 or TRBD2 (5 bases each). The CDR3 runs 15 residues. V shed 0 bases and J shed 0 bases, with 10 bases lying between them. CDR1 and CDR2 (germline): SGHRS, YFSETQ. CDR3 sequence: CASSLGDGDSYEQYF. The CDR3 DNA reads TGCGCCAGCAGCTTGGGGGACGGGGACTCCTACGAGCAGTACTTC.

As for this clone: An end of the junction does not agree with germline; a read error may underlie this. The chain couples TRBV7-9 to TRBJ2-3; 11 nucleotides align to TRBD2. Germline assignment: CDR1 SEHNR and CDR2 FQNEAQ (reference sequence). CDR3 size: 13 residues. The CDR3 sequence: CASSLGTSGRRVF. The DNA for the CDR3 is TGTGCCAGCAGCCTTGGGACTAGCGGTCGCAGGGTATTT.

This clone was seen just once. CDR3: CATGGRKTQETQYF. The CDR3 DNA reads as TGTGCCACTGGAGGGCGGAAAACCCAAGAGACCCAGTACTTC. This chain connects TRBV6-5 to TRBJ2-5; maybe TRBD2 (6 bases). This CDR3 contains 14 residues. CDR1 and CDR2 (germline): MNHEY, SVGAGI. Trimming removed 10 bases at V and 1 base at J, with 16 bases between.

The CDR3 reads CASSLSGQGNSPLHF. CDR3 nucleotide sequence: TGTGCCAGCAGTTTATCGGGACAGGGTAATTCACCCCTCCACTTT. The chain links TRBV27 to TRBJ1-6, with 9 bases aligning to TRBD1. V was clipped by 0 bases and J by 6 bases; unmatched bases: 0. The germline V gene encodes CDR1 MNHEY and CDR2 SMNVEV (reference sequence). The CDR3 is made up of 15 amino acids.

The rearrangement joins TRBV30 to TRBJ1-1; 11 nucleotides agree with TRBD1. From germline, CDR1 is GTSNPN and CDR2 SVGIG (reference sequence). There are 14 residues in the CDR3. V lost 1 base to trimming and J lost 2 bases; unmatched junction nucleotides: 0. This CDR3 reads CAWSGTGGNTEAFF. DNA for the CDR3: TGTGCCTGGAGTGGGACAGGGGGCAACACTGAAGCTTTCTTT.

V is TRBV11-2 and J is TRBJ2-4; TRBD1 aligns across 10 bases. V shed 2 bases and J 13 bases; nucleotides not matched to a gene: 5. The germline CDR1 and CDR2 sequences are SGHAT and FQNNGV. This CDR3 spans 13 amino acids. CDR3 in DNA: TGTGCCAGCAGCTTAACCGACAGGGGGCTACAGTACTTC. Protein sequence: CASSLTDRGLQYF.

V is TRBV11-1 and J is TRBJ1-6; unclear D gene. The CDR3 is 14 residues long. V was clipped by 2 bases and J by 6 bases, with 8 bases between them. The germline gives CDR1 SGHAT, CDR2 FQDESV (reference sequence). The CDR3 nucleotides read TGTGCCAGCAGCTTACGCGCGATTAATTCACCCCTCCACTTT. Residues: CASSLRAINSPLHF.

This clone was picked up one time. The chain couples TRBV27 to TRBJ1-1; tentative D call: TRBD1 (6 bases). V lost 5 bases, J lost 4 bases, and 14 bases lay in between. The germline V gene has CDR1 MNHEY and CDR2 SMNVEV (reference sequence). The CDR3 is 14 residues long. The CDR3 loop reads CASSPEGGSTEAFF. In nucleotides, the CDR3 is TGTGCCAGCAGTCCCGAGGGGGGAAGCACTGAAGCTTTCTTT.

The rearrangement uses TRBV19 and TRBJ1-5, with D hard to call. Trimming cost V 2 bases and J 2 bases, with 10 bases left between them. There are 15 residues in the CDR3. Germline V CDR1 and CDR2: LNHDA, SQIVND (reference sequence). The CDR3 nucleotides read TGTGCCAGTAGTATAACTGCAGGCGGCAATCAGCCCCAGCATTTT. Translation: CASSITAGGNQPQHF. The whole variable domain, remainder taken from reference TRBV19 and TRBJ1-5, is DGGITQSPKYLFRKEGQNVTLSCEQNLNHDAMYWYRQDPGQGLRLIYYSQIVNDFQKGDIAEGYSVSREKKESFPLTVTSAQKNPTAFYLCASSITAGGNQPQHFGDGTRLSIL.

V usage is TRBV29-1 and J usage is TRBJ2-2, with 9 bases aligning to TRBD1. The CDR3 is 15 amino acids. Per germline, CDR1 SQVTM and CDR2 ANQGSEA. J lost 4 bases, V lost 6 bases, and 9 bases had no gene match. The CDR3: CSVGPGTGSTGELFF. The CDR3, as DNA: TGCAGCGTCGGTCCCGGGACAGGGAGCACCGGGGAGCTGTTTTTT.

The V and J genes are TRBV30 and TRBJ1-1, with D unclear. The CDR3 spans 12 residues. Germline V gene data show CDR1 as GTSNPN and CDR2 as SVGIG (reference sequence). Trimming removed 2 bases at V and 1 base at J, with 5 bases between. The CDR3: CAWSKPNTEAFF. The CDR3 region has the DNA TGTGCCTGGAGTAAACCGAACACTGAAGCTTTCTTT.

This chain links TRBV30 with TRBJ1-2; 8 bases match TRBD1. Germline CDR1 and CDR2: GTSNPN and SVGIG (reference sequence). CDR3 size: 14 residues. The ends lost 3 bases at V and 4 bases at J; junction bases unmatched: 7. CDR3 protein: CAWRTGTGPYGYTF. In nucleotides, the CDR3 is TGTGCCTGGAGAACCGGGACAGGTCCCTATGGCTACACCTTC.

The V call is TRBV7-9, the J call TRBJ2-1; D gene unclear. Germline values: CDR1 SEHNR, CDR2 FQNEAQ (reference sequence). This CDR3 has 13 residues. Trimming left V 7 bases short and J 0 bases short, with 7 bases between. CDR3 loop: CASTRASYNEQFF. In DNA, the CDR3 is TGTGCCAGCACCCGGGCCTCCTACAATGAGCAGTTCTTC.

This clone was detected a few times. The CDR3 sequence is CSASTRGTDTQYF. The CDR3 DNA reads TGCAGTGCTAGTACTAGAGGCACAGATACGCAGTATTTT. V gene TRBV20-1 combines with J gene TRBJ2-3, with TRBD2 as a possible D gene (5 bases). V gave up 3 bases and J gave up 1 base, with 8 bases separating them. The CDR3 spans 13 residues. CDR1 and CDR2 from the germline V gene are DFQATT and SNEGSKA (reference sequence).

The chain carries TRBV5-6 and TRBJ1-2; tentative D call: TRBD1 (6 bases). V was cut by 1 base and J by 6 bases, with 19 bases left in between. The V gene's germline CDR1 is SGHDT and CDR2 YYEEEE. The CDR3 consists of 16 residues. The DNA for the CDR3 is TGTGCCAGCAGCTTGCTTAAGTGGTACAGGGTGGATGGCTACACCTTC. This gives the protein CASSLLKWYRVDGYTF. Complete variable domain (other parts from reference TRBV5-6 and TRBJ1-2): DAGVTQSPTHLIKTRGQQVTLRCSPKSGHDTVSWYQQALGQGPQFIFQYYEEEERQRGNFPDRFSGHQFPNYSSELNVNALLLGDSALYLCASSLLKWYRVDGYTFGSGTRLTVV.

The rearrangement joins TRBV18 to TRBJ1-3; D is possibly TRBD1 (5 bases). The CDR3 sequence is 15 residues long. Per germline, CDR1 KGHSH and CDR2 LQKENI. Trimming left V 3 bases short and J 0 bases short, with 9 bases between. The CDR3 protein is CASSPGPYSGNTIYF. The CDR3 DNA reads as TGTGCCAGCTCACCGGGGCCCTACTCTGGAAACACCATATATTTT.

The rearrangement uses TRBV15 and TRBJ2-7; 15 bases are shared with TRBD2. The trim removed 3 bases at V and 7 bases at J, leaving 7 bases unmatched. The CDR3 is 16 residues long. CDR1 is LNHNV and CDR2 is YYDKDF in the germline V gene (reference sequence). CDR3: CATSSGLAGGLGEQYF. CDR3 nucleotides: TGTGCCACCAGCAGCGGACTAGCGGGGGGGCTAGGGGAGCAGTACTTC.

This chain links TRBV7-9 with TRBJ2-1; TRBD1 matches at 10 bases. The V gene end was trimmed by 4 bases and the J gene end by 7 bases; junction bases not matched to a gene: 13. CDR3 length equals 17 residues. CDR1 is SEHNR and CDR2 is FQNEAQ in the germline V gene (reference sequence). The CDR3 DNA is TGTGCCAGCAGCTCCTCGTGGAGACAGGGGGCAGTGAATGAGCAGTTCTTC. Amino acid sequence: CASSSSWRQGAVNEQFF.

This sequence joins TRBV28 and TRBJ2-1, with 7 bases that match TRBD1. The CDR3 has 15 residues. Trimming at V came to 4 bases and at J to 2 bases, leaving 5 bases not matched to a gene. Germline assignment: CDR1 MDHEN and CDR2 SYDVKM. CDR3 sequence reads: CASSSNRGAYNEQFF. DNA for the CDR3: TGTGCCAGCAGTTCTAACAGGGGCGCCTACAATGAGCAGTTCTTC.

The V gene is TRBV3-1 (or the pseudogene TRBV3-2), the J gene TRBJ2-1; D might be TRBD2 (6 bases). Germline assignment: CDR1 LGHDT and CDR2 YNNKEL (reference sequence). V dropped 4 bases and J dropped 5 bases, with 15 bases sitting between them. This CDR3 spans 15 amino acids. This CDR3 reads CASSLVSAGNNEQFF. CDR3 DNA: TGTGCCAGCAGCCTGGTTTCGGCGGGAAACAATGAGCAGTTCTTC.

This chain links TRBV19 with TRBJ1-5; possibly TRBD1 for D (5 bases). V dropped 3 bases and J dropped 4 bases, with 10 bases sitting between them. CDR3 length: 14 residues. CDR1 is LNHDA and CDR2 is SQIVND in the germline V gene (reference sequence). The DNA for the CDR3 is TGTGCCAGTAGTATGGTCGGGGGTAATCAGCCCCAGCATTTT. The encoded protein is CASSMVGGNQPQHF.

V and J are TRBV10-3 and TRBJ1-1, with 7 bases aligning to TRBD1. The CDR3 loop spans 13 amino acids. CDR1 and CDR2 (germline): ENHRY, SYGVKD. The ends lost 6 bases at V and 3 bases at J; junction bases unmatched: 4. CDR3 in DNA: TGTGCCATCAGCTCAGGGGGTTACACTGAAGCTTTCTTT. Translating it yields CAISSGGYTEAFF.

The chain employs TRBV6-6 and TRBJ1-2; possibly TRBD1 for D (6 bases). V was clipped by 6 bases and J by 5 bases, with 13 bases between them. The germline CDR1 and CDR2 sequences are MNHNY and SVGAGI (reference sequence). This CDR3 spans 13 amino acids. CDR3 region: CASSLQGGYGYTF. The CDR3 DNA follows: TGTGCCAGCAGCTTACAGGGAGGGTATGGCTACACCTTC.

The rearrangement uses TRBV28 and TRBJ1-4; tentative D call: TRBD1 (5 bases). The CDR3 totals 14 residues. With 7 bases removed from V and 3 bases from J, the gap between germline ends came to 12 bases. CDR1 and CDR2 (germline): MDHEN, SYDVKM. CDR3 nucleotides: TGTGCCAGCACCCCAGGGTTGGCTAATGAAAAACTGTTTTTT. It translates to CASTPGLANEKLFF.